There are a few counts of the clone carrying this TCR beta chain. The source of the sample is a study of blood T cells in healthy people across ages. The CDR3 spans 14 residues. The germline V and J ends were trimmed by 3 bases and 0 bases, with 8 bases remaining between them. The authors ran a second PCR of about 7 to 11 cycles using a sample-barcoded 5' primer and a J-beta primer mix. TCRdb used MiXCR to reprocess the 5' RACE reads, holding one entry per CDR3 protein. The data hold a few hundred thousand distinct CDR3 sequences, with 45% to 60% observed a single time. This receptor was identified in a man between 60 and 75 years old in good health. Input material: blood. V and J are TRBV12-3 or TRBV12-4 and TRBJ2-5; a weak D match, TRBD1 (6 bases). DNA for the CDR3: TGTGCCAGCAGTTTTAGGGGGAACCAAGAGACCCAGTACTTC. Amino acids: CASSFRGNQETQYF.